This TCR beta chain was documented in a study of T cells in Graves' hyperthyroidism and ophthalmopathy. Study background: Specimen type is peripheral blood, collected at initial diagnosis prior to any treatment.

Per the germline V gene, CDR1 is KGHDR and CDR2 is SFDVKD. The length of the CDR3 is 17 residues. V shed 1 base, J shed 6 bases, and the junction held 6 bases outside the gene matches. RNA transcripts yielded amplified TCR beta CDR3 regions. The study used the HTBI primer set for a first-round RT-PCR of the TCR CDR3. TCRdb used MiXCR to reprocess the multiplex PCR reads, holding one entry per CDR3 protein. The data hold 360,000 or so distinct CDR3 sequences, with roughly 15% observed a single time. This clonotype occurred a few times. V and J are TRBV24-1 and TRBJ2-1, with 12 positions matching TRBD2. The specimen was blood. The receptor was isolated from a woman in her fifties or sixties with Graves' ophthalmopathy. The CDR3 protein is CATSDLPLAGGVNEQFF. The CDR3 bases are TGTGCCACCAGTGATTTACCCCTAGCGGGAGGGGTCAATGAGCAGTTCTTC.